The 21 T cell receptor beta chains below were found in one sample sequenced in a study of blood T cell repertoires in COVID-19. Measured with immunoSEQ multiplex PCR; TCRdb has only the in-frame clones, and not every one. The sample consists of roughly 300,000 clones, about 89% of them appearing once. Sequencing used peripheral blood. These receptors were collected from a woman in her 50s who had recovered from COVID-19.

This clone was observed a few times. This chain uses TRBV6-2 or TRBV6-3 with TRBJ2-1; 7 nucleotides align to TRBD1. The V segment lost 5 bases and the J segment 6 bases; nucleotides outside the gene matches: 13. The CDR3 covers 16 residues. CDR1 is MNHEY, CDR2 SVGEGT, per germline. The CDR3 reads CASSRLQGLGLNEQFF. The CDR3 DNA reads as TGTGCCAGCAGTCGGTTACAGGGGCTAGGTCTCAATGAGCAGTTCTTC.

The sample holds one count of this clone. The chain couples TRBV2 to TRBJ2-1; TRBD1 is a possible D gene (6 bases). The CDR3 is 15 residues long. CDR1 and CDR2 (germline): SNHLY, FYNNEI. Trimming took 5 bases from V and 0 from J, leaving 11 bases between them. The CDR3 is CASSPDSSSYNEQFF. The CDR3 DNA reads TGTGCCAGCAGTCCGGACAGCAGCTCCTACAATGAGCAGTTCTTC.

The CDR3 DNA sequence: TGTGCCAGCAGTGCGGGAGGGTTAAACTACGAGCAGTACTTC. This codes for CASSAGGLNYEQYF. The J gene is TRBJ2-7, the V gene TRBV27, with TRBD2 matching 9 bases. The V and J ends lost 5 bases and 3 bases, in that order; junction bases with no gene match: 5. CDR3 size: 14 residues. In germline, CDR1 is MNHEY, CDR2 SMNVEV (reference sequence).

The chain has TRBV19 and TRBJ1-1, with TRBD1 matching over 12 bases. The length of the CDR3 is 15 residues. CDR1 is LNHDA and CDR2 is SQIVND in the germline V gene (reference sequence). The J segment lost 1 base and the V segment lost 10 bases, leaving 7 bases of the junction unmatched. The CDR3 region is CATRGTGGSNTEAFF. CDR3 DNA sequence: TGTGCCACGCGGGGGACAGGGGGCTCGAACACTGAAGCTTTCTTT.

CDR3 region: CASSFTGGHSYEQYF. The CDR3 DNA reads TGTGCCAGCAGCTTTACAGGGGGTCACTCCTACGAGCAGTACTTC. The V gene is TRBV7-2, the J gene TRBJ2-7, with 8 bases lining up with TRBD1. The CDR3 consists of 15 residues. The V segment lost 3 bases and the J segment 0 bases; nucleotides outside the gene matches: 4. CDR1 is SGHTA, CDR2 FQGNSA, per germline.

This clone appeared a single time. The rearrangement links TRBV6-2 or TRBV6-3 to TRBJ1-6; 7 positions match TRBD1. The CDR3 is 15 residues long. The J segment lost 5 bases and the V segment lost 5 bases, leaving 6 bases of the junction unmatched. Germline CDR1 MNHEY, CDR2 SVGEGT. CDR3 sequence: CASSPGQVNNSPLHF. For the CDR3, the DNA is TGTGCCAGCAGTCCCGGACAGGTTAATAATTCACCCCTCCACTTT.

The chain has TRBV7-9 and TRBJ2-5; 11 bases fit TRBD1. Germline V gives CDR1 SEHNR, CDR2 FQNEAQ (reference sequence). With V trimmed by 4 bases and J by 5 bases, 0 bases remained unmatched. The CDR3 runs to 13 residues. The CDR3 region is CASSWTGGETQYF. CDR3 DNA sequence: TGTGCCAGCAGCTGGACAGGGGGCGAGACCCAGTACTTC.

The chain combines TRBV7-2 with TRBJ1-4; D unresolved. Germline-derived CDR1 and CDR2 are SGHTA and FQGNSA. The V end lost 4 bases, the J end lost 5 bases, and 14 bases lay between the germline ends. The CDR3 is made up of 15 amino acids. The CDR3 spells CASSSNGQENEKLFF. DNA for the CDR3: TGTGCCAGCAGCTCAAATGGCCAGGAAAATGAAAAACTGTTTTTT. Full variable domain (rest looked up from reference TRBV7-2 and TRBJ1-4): GAGVSQSPSNKVTEKGKDVELRCDPISGHTALYWYRQSLGQGLEFLIYFQGNSAPDKSGLPSDRFSAERTGGSVSTLTIQRTQQEDSAVYLCASSSNGQENEKLFFGSGTQLSVL.

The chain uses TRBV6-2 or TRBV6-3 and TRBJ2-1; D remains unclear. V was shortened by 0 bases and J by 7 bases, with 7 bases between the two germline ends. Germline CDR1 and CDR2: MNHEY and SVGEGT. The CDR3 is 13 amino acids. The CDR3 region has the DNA TGTGCCAGCAGTTACTCATTCCTTAATGAGCAGTTCTTC. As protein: CASSYSFLNEQFF.

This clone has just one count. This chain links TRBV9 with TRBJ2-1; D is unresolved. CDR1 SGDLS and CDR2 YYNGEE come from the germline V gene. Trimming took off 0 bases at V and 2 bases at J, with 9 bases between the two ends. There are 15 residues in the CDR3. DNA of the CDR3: TGTGCCAGCAGCGTAGAGGTGACAACCTACAATGAGCAGTTCTTC. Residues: CASSVEVTTYNEQFF.

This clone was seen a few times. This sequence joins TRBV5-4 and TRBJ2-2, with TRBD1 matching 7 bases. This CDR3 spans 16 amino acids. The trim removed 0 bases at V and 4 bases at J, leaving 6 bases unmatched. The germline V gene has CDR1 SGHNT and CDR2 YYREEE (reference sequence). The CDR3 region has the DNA TGTGCCAGCAGCTTGGGGGGTAGGGGGCGCACCGGGGAGCTGTTTTTT. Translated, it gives CASSLGGRGRTGELFF.

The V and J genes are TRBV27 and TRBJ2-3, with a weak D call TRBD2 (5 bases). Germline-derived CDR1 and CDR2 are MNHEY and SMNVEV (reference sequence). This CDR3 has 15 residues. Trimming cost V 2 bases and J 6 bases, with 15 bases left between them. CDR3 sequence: CASSLGASRGDTQYF. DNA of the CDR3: TGTGCCAGCAGTTTAGGAGCTTCACGAGGGGATACGCAGTATTTT.

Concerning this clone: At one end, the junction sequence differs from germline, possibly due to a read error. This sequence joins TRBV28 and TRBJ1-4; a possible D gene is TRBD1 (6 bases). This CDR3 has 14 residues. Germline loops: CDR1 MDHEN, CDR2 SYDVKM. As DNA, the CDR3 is TGTGCCAGCAGGGATACAGGGTTTGAAAAACTCCACTCTTTT. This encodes CASRDTGFEKLHSF.

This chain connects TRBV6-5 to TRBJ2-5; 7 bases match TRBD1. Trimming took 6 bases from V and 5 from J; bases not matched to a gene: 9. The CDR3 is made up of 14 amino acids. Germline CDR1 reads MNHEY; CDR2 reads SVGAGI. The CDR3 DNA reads TGTGCCAGCAGCTACCGACAGGGTACGGAGACCCAGTACTTC. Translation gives CASSYRQGTETQYF.

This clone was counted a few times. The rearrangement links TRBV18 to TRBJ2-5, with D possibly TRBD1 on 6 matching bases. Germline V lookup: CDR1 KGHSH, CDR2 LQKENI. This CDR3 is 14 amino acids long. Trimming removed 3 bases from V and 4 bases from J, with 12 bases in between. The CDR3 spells CASSPYRTVETQYF. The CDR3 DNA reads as TGTGCCAGCTCACCCTACCGGACAGTAGAGACCCAGTACTTC.

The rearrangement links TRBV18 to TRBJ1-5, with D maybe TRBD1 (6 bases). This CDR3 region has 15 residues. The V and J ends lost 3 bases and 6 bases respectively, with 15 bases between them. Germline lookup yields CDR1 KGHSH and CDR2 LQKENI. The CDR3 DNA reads TGTGCCAGCTCACCGAACCACTTCAGGGGTCAGCCCCAGCATTTT. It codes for CASSPNHFRGQPQHF.

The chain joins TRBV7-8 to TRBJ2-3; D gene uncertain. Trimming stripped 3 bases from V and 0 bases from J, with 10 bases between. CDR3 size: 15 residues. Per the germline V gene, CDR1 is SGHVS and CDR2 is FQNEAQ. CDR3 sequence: CASSFGVPSTDTQYF. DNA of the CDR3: TGTGCCAGCAGCTTTGGAGTCCCTAGCACAGATACGCAGTATTTT.

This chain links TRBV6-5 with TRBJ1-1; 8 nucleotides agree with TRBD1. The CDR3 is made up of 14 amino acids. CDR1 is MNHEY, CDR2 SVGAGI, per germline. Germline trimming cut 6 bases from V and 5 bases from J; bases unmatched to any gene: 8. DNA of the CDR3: TGTGCCAGCAGCCGAGGACAGGGTGGAACTGAAGCTTTCTTT. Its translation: CASSRGQGGTEAFF.

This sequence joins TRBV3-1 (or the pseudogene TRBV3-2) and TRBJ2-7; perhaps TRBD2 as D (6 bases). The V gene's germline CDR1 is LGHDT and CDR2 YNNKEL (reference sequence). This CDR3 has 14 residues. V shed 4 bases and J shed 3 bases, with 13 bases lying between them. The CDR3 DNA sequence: TGTGCCAGCAGCCCCACGCGGGGAGGCTACGAGCAGTACTTC. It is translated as CASSPTRGGYEQYF.

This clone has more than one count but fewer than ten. This CDR3 is CASSETGDHYGYTF. In DNA form, the CDR3 reads TGTGCCAGCAGTGAAACAGGGGATCACTATGGCTACACCTTC. V gene TRBV6-1 combines with J gene TRBJ1-2; 7 bases match TRBD1. The germline V gene encodes CDR1 MNHNS and CDR2 SASEGT. The CDR3 totals 14 residues. Trimming took 2 bases from V and 3 from J; bases not matched to a gene: 3.

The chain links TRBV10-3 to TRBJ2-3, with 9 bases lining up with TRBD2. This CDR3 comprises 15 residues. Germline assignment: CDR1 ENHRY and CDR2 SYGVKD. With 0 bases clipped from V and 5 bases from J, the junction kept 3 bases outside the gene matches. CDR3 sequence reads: CAISESAGGRDTQYF. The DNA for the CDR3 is TGTGCCATCAGTGAGTCGGCGGGGGGGCGAGATACGCAGTATTTT.